The entry below gives a single T cell receptor (beta chain) sequence along with its context. How the authors handled the data: Amplification from reference gene primers served as the basis for estimated nucleated cell counts. TCRdb's copy holds only in-frame clones and misses some; the assay was immunoSEQ multiplex PCR. For V, J and clone size, that table is used; D and trimming come from the DNA. The sample consists of around 230,000 clones, around 88% of them appearing once. The sample belongs to a study of blood T cell repertoires in COVID-19. Cohorts were assigned according to the clinical history that participants reported. The TCR was taken from a middle-aged woman with acute COVID-19. Sequencing used PBMCs or T cells enriched from blood (not recorded which).

The DNA of the CDR3 is TGTGCCAGCAGACCCGGACAGGGTGATGGCTACACCTTC. This sequence encodes CASRPGQGDGYTF. The genes are TRBV5-4 and TRBJ1-2; 8 positions agree with TRBD1. Germline lookup yields CDR1 SGHNT and CDR2 YYREEE (reference sequence). This CDR3 has 13 residues. V gave up 5 bases and J gave up 6 bases; unmatched junction bases: 6.